This T cell receptor beta chain was observed in a study of breast tumors, draining lymph nodes, adjacent tissues. This clonotype was observed at least ten times. No antigen is known for it. Study-wide findings and caveats: Luminal-like breast cancer showed significantly greater tumor-nontumor repertoire similarity than basal-like breast cancer did. Tumor T cell lymph node origin was a supported hypothesis, not proven.

Samples came from axillary lymph nodes draining the breast cancer. There are 13 residues in the CDR3. Trimming removed 3 bases at V and 7 bases at J, with 7 bases between. Germline V lookup: CDR1 SNHLY, CDR2 FYNNEI. TCRdb passed the multiplex PCR reads through MiXCR, listing each CDR3 protein once. The sample lists around 190,000 distinct CDR3 sequences; around a third were seen once. The sample was axillary lymph node tissue. V usage is TRBV2 and J usage is TRBJ1-6; D is undetermined. This clonotype was sampled from a female donor with breast cancer. Some clones in this sample may be carry-over from other donors' samples. The CDR3 DNA reads as TGTGCCAGCAGTGATCTCGTCAATTCACCCCTCCACTTT. This gives the protein CASSDLVNSPLHF.